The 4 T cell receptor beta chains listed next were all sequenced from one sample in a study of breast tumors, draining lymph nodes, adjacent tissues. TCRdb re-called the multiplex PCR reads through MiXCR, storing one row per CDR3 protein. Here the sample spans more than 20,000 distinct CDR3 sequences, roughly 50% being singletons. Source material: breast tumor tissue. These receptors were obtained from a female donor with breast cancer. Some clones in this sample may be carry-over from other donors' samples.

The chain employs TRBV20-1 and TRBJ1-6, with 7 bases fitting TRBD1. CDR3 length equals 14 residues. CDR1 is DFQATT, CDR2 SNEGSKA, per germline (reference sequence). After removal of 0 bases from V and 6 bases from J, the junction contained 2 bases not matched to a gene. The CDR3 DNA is TGCAGTGCTAGAGATTACAGGGGTAATTCACCCCTCCACTTT. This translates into CSARDYRGNSPLHF.

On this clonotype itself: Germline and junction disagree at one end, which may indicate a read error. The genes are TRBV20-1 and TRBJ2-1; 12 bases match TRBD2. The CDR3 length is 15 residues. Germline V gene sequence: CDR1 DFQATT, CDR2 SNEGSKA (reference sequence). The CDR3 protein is CSAEGLAGSYNEQLF. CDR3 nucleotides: TGCAGTGCGGAAGGACTAGCGGGAAGTTACAATGAGCAGCTCTTC.

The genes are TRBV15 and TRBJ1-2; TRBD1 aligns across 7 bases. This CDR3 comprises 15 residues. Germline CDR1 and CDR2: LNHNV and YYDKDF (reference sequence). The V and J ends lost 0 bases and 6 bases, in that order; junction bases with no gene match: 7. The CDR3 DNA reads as TGTGCCACCAGCAGAGAAGGCAGGGGGTACGATGGCTACACCTTC. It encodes CATSREGRGYDGYTF.

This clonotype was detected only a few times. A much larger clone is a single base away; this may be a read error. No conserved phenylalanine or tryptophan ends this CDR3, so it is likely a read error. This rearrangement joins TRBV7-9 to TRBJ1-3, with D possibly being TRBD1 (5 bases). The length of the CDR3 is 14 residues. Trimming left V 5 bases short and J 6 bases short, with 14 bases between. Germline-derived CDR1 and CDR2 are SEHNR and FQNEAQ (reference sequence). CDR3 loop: CASSAEGNPNTIYL. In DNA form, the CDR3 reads TGTGCCAGCAGCGCCGAGGGGAATCCAAACACCATATATCTT.